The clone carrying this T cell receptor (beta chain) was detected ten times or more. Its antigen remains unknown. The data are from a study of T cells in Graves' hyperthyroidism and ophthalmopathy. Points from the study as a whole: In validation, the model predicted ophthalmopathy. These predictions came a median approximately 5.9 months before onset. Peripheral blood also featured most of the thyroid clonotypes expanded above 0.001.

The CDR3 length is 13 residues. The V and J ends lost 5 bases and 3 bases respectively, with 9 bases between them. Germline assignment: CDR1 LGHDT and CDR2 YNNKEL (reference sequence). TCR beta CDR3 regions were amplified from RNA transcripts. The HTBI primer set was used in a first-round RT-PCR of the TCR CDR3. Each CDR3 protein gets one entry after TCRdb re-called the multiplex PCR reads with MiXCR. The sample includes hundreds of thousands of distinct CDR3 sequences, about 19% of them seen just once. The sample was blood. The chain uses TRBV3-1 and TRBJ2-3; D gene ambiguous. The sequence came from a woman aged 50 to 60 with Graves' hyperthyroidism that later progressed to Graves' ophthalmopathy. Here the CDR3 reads CASSKPPTDTQYF. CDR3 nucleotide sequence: TGTGCCAGCAGCAAGCCCCCGACAGATACGCAGTATTTT.